This T cell receptor (beta chain) was profiled in a study of blood T cell repertoires in COVID-19 (TCRdb year 2020). Looking at the study overall: Samples from collaborators originated in the United States, Italy and Spain and spanned both the acute and convalescent phases of COVID-19. The prospective study material was composed of cDNA or gDNA derived from T cells, B-cell-depleted T cells, or PBMCs. The dataset comprised deeply sampled blood TCRbeta repertoires from subjects exposed to, actively infected with, or recovered from COVID-19. The repertoires were released in a freely available public database intended as a resource for research on the immune response to SARS-CoV-2. Samples came from the ongoing ImmuneRACE study (first 160 participants) plus 1,254 subjects from 6 global collaborators. Sample metadata almost always included a de-identified subject ID, COVID-19 status, age in years and sex. Where available, HLA class I and class II types were taken from metadata supplied by the sample provider and were not determined by assay-based typing. The paper's findings and limits, for the study overall: The quantity of clinical and demographic metadata differed by source and by participant and was supplied without curation.

TCRbeta CDR3 regions were amplified from genomic DNA by means of the immunoSEQ Assay, a bias-controlled multiplex PCR. Regarding the original processing steps: Nucleated cell counts per sample were estimated from amplification of reference gene primers within the assay. To quantify the absolute abundance of each unique TCRbeta CDR3 rearrangement, sequence reads were collapsed and filtered. Productive Simpson clonality was computed per sample as the square root of Simpson's diversity index over productive rearrangements. What TCRdb holds here is the immuneACCESS table cut down to in-frame rearrangements. Part of the clones is not present; checked against another copy, under half of the missing clones reflect an unresolved V gene, and the others are unexplained. The V and J calls and the clone size are those of that table, but D and trimming were determined from the DNA. Present in this sample are about 240,000 clones, more than 75% of which were seen just once. The ten largest clonotypes hold under 15% of the sample.

Whole blood was collected in K2EDTA tubes by collaborating institutions according to the institutions' own protocols. For TCRbeta analysis, collaborators shipped samples in one of three forms: frozen whole blood, isolated PBMCs, or DNA extracted from either of those sample types. With regard to this clone: Its recognized antigen is unknown. It has no much larger one-base neighbor in the sample; base qualities were not kept.

Trimming removed 2 bases from V and 0 bases from J, leaving 13 bases between the germline ends. Reading from cysteine to phenylalanine, the CDR3 counts 16 amino acids. This entry keeps only the CDR3 DNA: 48 bases, framed from base 1. The germline V gene specifies MRHNA as CDR1 and SNTAGT as CDR2. Material: peripheral blood. The sequence was collected from a woman aged 60-70 years with active or convalescent COVID-19. The chain is made from TRBV6-4 and TRBJ1-1; the D gene is perhaps TRBD1, on 6 matching bases. The CDR3 reads as follows: CASSDGTKSMNTEAFF. In nucleotides, the sequence is TGTGCCAGCAGTGACGGGACAAAATCCATGAACACTGAAGCTTTCTTT.